The present TCR beta chain was sequenced within a study of T-cell memory formation after mild COVID-19. Overall study findings and caveats: The authors left the SARS-CoV-2 specificity of second-wave clones peaking on day 37 unconfirmed. CD4+ contracting clones were found mainly in CM and EM, and CD8+ ones in EMRA. Pre-infection memory already had some responding clones, implying cross-reactive memory joined.

Libraries for TCRalpha and TCRbeta carried sample barcodes and unique molecular identifiers via 5'RACE. Using its own MiXCR run on the 5' RACE reads, TCRdb lists one record per CDR3 protein. The sample includes roughly 600,000 distinct CDR3 sequences, approximately 18% of them seen just once. The V gene end was trimmed by 1 base and the J gene end by 6 bases; junction bases not matched to a gene: 8. The CDR3 contains 17 residues. The germline CDR1 and CDR2 sequences are SGHTA and FQGNSA. Of note for this clonotype: Its antigen is undetermined.

The chain employs TRBV7-2 and TRBJ1-6; 8 bases agree with TRBD1. The clonotype originates from an adult woman who had mild COVID-19 (a few samples of this study predate the infection). Cell type and time point are not known. The sequencing input was PBMCs or a T cell subset sorted from them (not recorded which). CDR3 sequence (DNA): TGTGCCAGCAGCTTAGTCTTCGCAGGGGGCAGTAATTCACCCCTCCACTTT. Translated: CASSLVFAGGSNSPLHF.